Following are 32 T cell receptor beta chains from one sample sequenced in a study of post-analysis software for immune sequencing data. cDNA libraries of TCR beta carried unique molecular identifiers. Each CDR3 protein gets one entry after TCRdb re-called the PCR reads with MiXCR. The table includes hundreds of thousands of distinct CDR3 sequences, 53% detected once. Their recognized antigens are unknown. General observations from the study: Patients carried 5 or 6 TRBV segments more frequently than controls did, and TRBV5-6, TRBV5-1 and TRBV20-1 were among them.

The sample taken for sequencing was blood. All receptors derive from a girl under 18 with multiple sclerosis.

This clonotype showed up just a few times. V and J are TRBV25-1 and TRBJ2-7, with D possibly being TRBD1 or TRBD2 (5 bases each). The CDR3 totals 12 residues. V gave up 7 bases and J gave up 4 bases, with 11 bases separating them. Germline V gene data show CDR1 as MGHDK and CDR2 as SYGVNS. CDR3 sequence reads: CASIGDRYEQYF. The CDR3 nucleotides read TGTGCCAGCATAGGGGACCGGTACGAGCAGTACTTC.

The genes are TRBV12-3 or TRBV12-4 and TRBJ2-2, with unresolved D. The CDR3 consists of 12 residues. Trimming shortened V by 10 bases and J by 1 base, and 7 bases separated the two germline ends. CDR3 sequence reads: CATYWNTGELFF. The CDR3 nucleotides read TGTGCCACCTACTGGAACACCGGGGAGCTGTTTTTT.

The chain employs TRBV4-2 and TRBJ2-7; D unresolved. This CDR3 region has 14 residues. Germline V gene sequence: CDR1 LGHNA, CDR2 YNFKEQ. V lost 5 bases and J lost 4, with 15 bases in between. This chain's CDR3 is CASSDTITQYEQYF. The CDR3 nucleotides read TGTGCCAGCAGCGACACAATAACGCAGTACGAGCAGTACTTC.

The chain couples TRBV29-1 to TRBJ2-7, with 9 bases that match TRBD2. This CDR3 comprises 16 residues. Trimming at V came to 5 bases and at J to 2 bases, leaving 13 bases not matched to a gene. Germline CDR1 SQVTM, CDR2 ANQGSEA. CDR3 sequence (DNA): TGCAGCGTTTACGAGCCGACTAGCGGAGGGGCCTACGAGCAGTACTTC. As protein: CSVYEPTSGGAYEQYF.

V and J are TRBV6-5 and TRBJ1-1, with 9 positions matching TRBD1. This CDR3 contains 14 residues. CDR1 and CDR2 (germline): MNHEY, SVGAGI. The J segment lost 2 bases and the V segment lost 10 bases, leaving 8 bases of the junction unmatched. The DNA for the CDR3 is TGTGCCATCGGGACAGGGAGAAGTAACACTGAAGCTTTCTTT. Amino acids: CAIGTGRSNTEAFF.

This clonotype has only a few counts. V usage is TRBV12-3 or TRBV12-4 and J usage is TRBJ2-7; 7 bases are shared with TRBD2. V lost 6 bases to trimming and J lost 8 bases; unmatched junction nucleotides: 16. The CDR3 has 15 amino acids. The CDR3 coding sequence is TGTGCCAGCAGGGGAGCGGGGAGGAACCCTACGAAGCAGTACTTC. Its protein is CASRGAGRNPTKQYF.

This chain connects TRBV13 to TRBJ2-7, with 7 bases fitting TRBD2. Germline CDR1 and CDR2: PRHDT and FYEKMQ (reference sequence). The CDR3 is 14 residues long. The trim removed 5 bases at V and 6 bases at J, leaving 10 bases unmatched. CDR3 loop: CASSPRGGECEQYF. Written as DNA, the CDR3 is TGTGCCAGCAGCCCTAGGGGAGGGGAGTGCGAGCAGTACTTC.

This clonotype was picked up a small number of times. The chain uses TRBV7-2 and TRBJ1-1; 7 bases agree with TRBD1. Germline loops: CDR1 SGHTA, CDR2 FQGNSA. V was pared by 5 bases and J by 1 base, with 7 bases of the junction left unmatched. This CDR3 has 15 residues. The CDR3 nucleotides are TGTGCCAGCAGCGTCTGGACAGGATCGAACACTGAAGCTTTCTTT. It codes for CASSVWTGSNTEAFF.

This clonotype turned up a few times. The chain employs TRBV29-1 and TRBJ2-5; 8 nucleotides agree with TRBD1. Near its end, the DNA agrees better with TRBJ2-7, so the J call may be wrong. There are 12 residues in the CDR3. Germline CDR1 SQVTM, CDR2 ANQGSEA. DNA of the CDR3: TGCAGCGGTGCCGGACAGGGCTACGAGCAGTACTTC. Protein sequence: CSGAGQGYEQYF.

This rearrangement joins TRBV27 to TRBJ1-2; D might be TRBD1 (5 bases). Germline V gene lookup returns CDR1 MNHEY and CDR2 SMNVEV (reference sequence). The CDR3 extends over 14 amino acids. Trimming shortened V by 0 bases and J by 7 bases, and 12 bases separated the two germline ends. CDR3 DNA sequence: TGTGCCAGCAGTTTATCGAGACAGCCTGGTGGCTACACCTTC. Translating it yields CASSLSRQPGGYTF.

The V and J genes are TRBV12-3 or TRBV12-4 and TRBJ2-5, with 7 bases lining up with TRBD2. Gene TRBJ2-7 matches the end of the DNA better, so the J call may be wrong. This CDR3 region has 17 residues. The CDR3 sequence: CASSLALGGGDSYEQYF. The CDR3 coding sequence is TGTGCCAGCAGTTTAGCGCTGGGGGGAGGGGACTCCTACGAGCAGTACTTC.

This chain links TRBV15 with TRBJ1-5; D is perhaps TRBD1 (5 bases). CDR1 is LNHNV and CDR2 is YYDKDF in the germline V gene (reference sequence). Trimming cost V 0 bases and J 0 bases, with 12 bases left between them. The CDR3 sequence is 17 residues long. This CDR3 reads CATSRDPRDVSNQPQHF. The CDR3 DNA reads TGTGCCACCAGCAGAGATCCGAGGGACGTTAGCAATCAGCCCCAGCATTTT.

The chain is built from TRBV19 and TRBJ1-2; D possibly corresponds to TRBD1 (5 bases). The ends were cut back, 7 bases at V and 7 bases at J, with 22 bases in the middle. The length of the CDR3 is 15 residues. Germline V gene sequence: CDR1 LNHDA, CDR2 SQIVND (reference sequence). CDR3 amino acids: CASNPTGRLLGGYTF. CDR3 nucleotides: TGTGCCAGTAACCCAACAGGCCGACTTTTGGGTGGCTACACCTTC.

The V and J genes are TRBV19 and TRBJ2-3; D is unclear. From germline, CDR1 is LNHDA and CDR2 SQIVND (reference sequence). V was cut by 6 bases and J by 4 bases, with 14 bases left in between. This CDR3 is 14 amino acids long. The CDR3 DNA reads TGTGCCAGTAGGATACTGGCACAGCCAGATACGCAGTATTTT. This encodes CASRILAQPDTQYF.

The rearrangement uses TRBV20-1 and TRBJ2-5; 7 positions agree with TRBD1. Germline V CDR1 and CDR2: DFQATT, SNEGSKA (reference sequence). Trimming cost V 6 bases and J 5 bases; bases outside gene matches: 12. The length of the CDR3 is 14 residues. CDR3 sequence: CSAPKPRQGETQYF. The CDR3 DNA sequence: TGCAGTGCCCCAAAACCCCGACAGGGCGAGACCCAGTACTTC.

This clonotype was found a few times. The chain carries TRBV15 and TRBJ2-1; D uncertain. CDR3 length: 14 residues. V lost 6 bases to trimming and J lost 5 bases, with 14 bases between them. Looked up from germline, CDR1 is LNHNV and CDR2 is YYDKDF (reference sequence). CDR3 loop: CATRGNGVHNEQFF. The DNA for the CDR3 is TGTGCCACCAGGGGAAATGGGGTCCACAATGAGCAGTTCTTC.

The rearrangement uses TRBV7-9 and TRBJ2-1; TRBD1 matches 11 bases. Germline CDR1 SEHNR, CDR2 FQNEAQ (reference sequence). The CDR3 runs to 16 residues. V shed 3 bases and J 2 bases; nucleotides not matched to a gene: 3. The CDR3 spells CASSFRTGGPYNEQFF. In DNA form, the CDR3 reads TGTGCCAGCAGCTTCCGGACAGGGGGCCCCTACAATGAGCAGTTCTTC.

The genes are TRBV5-1 and TRBJ2-3, with D perhaps TRBD2 (6 bases). This CDR3 has 15 amino acids. Trimming pared 0 bases from V and 2 bases from J, leaving 10 bases between. CDR1 is SGHRS and CDR2 is YFSETQ in the germline V gene. The CDR3 here is CASSLAGVHTDTQYF. DNA of the CDR3: TGCGCCAGCAGCTTGGCGGGGGTCCACACAGATACGCAGTATTTT.

The table lists this clonotype with a few counts. V usage is TRBV5-1 and J usage is TRBJ2-5; D not certain. The closer fit of TRBJ2-7 to the DNA end suggests the J call may be wrong. The CDR3 runs to 14 residues. CDR1 SGHRS and CDR2 YFSETQ come from the germline V gene. The CDR3 DNA is TGCGCCAGCAGCAAGGGCCGGCAAGTATACGAGCAGTACTTC. This gives the protein CASSKGRQVYEQYF.

J is TRBJ2-7 and V is TRBV25-1; no firm D call. This CDR3 region has 15 residues. Germline V gives CDR1 MGHDK, CDR2 SYGVNS. The V and J ends lost 4 bases and 1 base respectively, with 14 bases between them. The CDR3 coding sequence is TGTGCCAGCAGTGCCCTGACGGTGGGGTCCTACGAGCAGTACTTC. It codes for CASSALTVGSYEQYF.

The V call is TRBV5-4, the J call TRBJ1-1; D is undetermined. Germline V gene data show CDR1 as SGHNT and CDR2 as YYREEE (reference sequence). The CDR3 totals 17 residues. Trimming took off 2 bases at V and 0 bases at J, with 17 bases between the two ends. The CDR3 DNA sequence: TGTGCCAGCAGCTTTTGGTCTACCCTCGGGATGAACACTGAAGCTTTCTTT. Its translation is CASSFWSTLGMNTEAFF. The full variable domain, its missing parts supplied by reference TRBV5-4 and TRBJ1-1, is ETGVTQSPTHLIKTRGQQVTLRCSSQSGHNTVSWYQQALGQGPQFIFQYYREEENGRGNFPPRFSGLQFPNYSSELNVNALELDDSALYLCASSFWSTLGMNTEAFFGQGTRLTVV.

The rearrangement links TRBV4-1 to TRBJ2-7, with 8 positions matching TRBD2. J was trimmed by 1 base and V by 5 bases; bases with no gene match: 4. Germline loops: CDR1 MGHRA, CDR2 YSYEKL. CDR3 length: 14 amino acids. CDR3 DNA: TGCGCCAGCAGCAATCTAGCGGGTTCCTACGAGCAGTACTTC. Residues: CASSNLAGSYEQYF.

This sequence joins TRBV4-1 and TRBJ1-4, with 7 bases identical to TRBD1. CDR3 length equals 16 residues. Losses at the gene ends were 3 bases for V and 4 bases for J; bases not matched to a gene: 8. Germline-derived CDR1 and CDR2 are MGHRA and YSYEKL. DNA of the CDR3: TGCGCCAGCAGCCAGCCCGCGACAGGGATTAATGAAAAACTGTTTTTT. As protein: CASSQPATGINEKLFF.

This clonotype was observed a few times. J is TRBJ2-7 and V is TRBV20-1, with TRBD2 as a possible D gene (5 bases). Trimming removed 1 base from V and 3 bases from J, with 19 bases in between. Germline V gene sequence: CDR1 DFQATT, CDR2 SNEGSKA (reference sequence). There are 16 residues in the CDR3. The chain's CDR3 is CSARVGEQRPHYEQYF. The CDR3 bases are TGCAGTGCTAGAGTCGGGGAACAGAGGCCCCACTACGAGCAGTACTTC.

The J gene is TRBJ2-1, the V gene TRBV5-1; 8 nucleotides align to TRBD2. Losses at the gene ends were 4 bases for V and 7 bases for J; bases not matched to a gene: 16. There are 17 residues in the CDR3. The germline gives CDR1 SGHRS, CDR2 YFSETQ. This chain's CDR3 is CASSIPRGSGSKNEQFF. The CDR3, as DNA: TGCGCCAGCAGCATACCCCGGGGGAGCGGGAGTAAGAATGAGCAGTTCTTC. Supplemented by reference TRBV5-1 and TRBJ2-1, the full variable domain reads KAGVTQTPRYLIKTRGQQVTLSCSPISGHRSVSWYQQTPGQGLQFLFEYFSETQRNKGNFPGRFSGRQFSNSRSEMNVSTLELGDSALYLCASSIPRGSGSKNEQFFGPGTRLTVL.

V gene TRBV20-1 combines with J gene TRBJ1-1; 8 bases agree with TRBD1. Germline V CDR1 and CDR2: DFQATT, SNEGSKA (reference sequence). CDR3 length: 15 amino acids. V lost 4 bases to trimming and J lost 3 bases; unmatched junction nucleotides: 10. The CDR3 DNA is TGCAGTGCTACCCGCAGGGGGCGAGGGGACACTGAAGCTTTCTTT. It is translated as CSATRRGRGDTEAFF.

The chain carries TRBV10-3 and TRBJ1-2, with TRBD1 matching 7 bases. J gave up 3 bases and V 7 bases, and 5 bases lay outside the gene matches. Germline values: CDR1 ENHRY, CDR2 SYGVKD. This CDR3 has 13 amino acids. In nucleotides, the CDR3 is TGTGCCATCAAGGGAACAGGGGACTATGGCTACACCTTC. Translation: CAIKGTGDYGYTF.

This rearrangement joins TRBV2 to TRBJ2-5, with 9 bases matching TRBD1. The length of the CDR3 is 17 residues. Germline lookup yields CDR1 SNHLY and CDR2 FYNNEI. Losses at the gene ends were 0 bases for V and 1 base for J; bases not matched to a gene: 6. The CDR3, as DNA: TGTGCCAGCAGTGAAGCTGGGACAGGGAGGATCCAAGAGACCCAGTACTTC. Protein product: CASSEAGTGRIQETQYF.

V and J are TRBV7-9 and TRBJ1-5; D ambiguous. Trimming took 1 base from V and 1 from J, leaving 11 bases between them. CDR3 length equals 16 residues. Germline V gene data show CDR1 as SEHNR and CDR2 as FQNEAQ (reference sequence). The CDR3: CASSLVAGGSNQPQHF. The CDR3 nucleotides are TGTGCCAGCAGCTTAGTGGCAGGCGGAAGCAATCAGCCCCAGCATTTT.

This chain uses TRBV20-1 with TRBJ1-6, with TRBD1 as a possible D gene (5 bases). V was clipped by 5 bases and J by 0 bases, with 11 bases between them. The V gene's germline CDR1 is DFQATT and CDR2 SNEGSKA (reference sequence). CDR3 length: 15 residues. The CDR3, as DNA: TGCAGTGCTCACGACAGCAGCTCCTATAATTCACCCCTCCACTTT. Protein sequence: CSAHDSSSYNSPLHF.

This clonotype occurred a few times. J is TRBJ2-3 and V is TRBV12-3 or TRBV12-4, with 12 bases fitting TRBD2. V lost 6 bases to trimming and J lost 6 bases; unmatched junction nucleotides: 13. This CDR3 is 17 amino acids long. The CDR3 region is CASSQGLAGHPFDTQYF. The DNA of the CDR3 is TGTGCCAGCAGCCAAGGACTAGCGGGACATCCTTTCGATACGCAGTATTTT.

The CDR3 reads CATSRDPGREQYF. The CDR3 DNA reads TGTGCCACCAGCAGAGATCCGGGGCGCGAGCAGTACTTC. The chain employs TRBV15 and TRBJ2-4; D may be TRBD1 or TRBD2 (5 bases each). With the DNA end fitting TRBJ2-7 better, the J assignment may be wrong. The CDR3 sequence is 13 residues long. Per the germline V gene, CDR1 is LNHNV and CDR2 is YYDKDF (reference sequence).